This is a list of T cell receptor beta chains from one sample in a study of T cell repertoires in aging, cancer and after chemotherapy. Each CDR3 protein is one row after TCRdb ran MiXCR on the multiplex PCR reads. The repertoire consists of more than 750 distinct CDR3 sequences, with 22% occurring once and the leading ten covering 36%. The sample comprised blood. Every receptor here comes from a human donor in good health. Both conserved end residues are part of each CDR3. The D gene is left open where the match is weak. Clone size appears in some rows only: once, few, many, or a class for an expanded clone.

v_call: TRBV12-3/TRBV12-4
j_call: TRBJ2-1
d_call: TRBD1
clone_size: large
cdr3_nt: TGTGCCAGCAGTCCTCCGGGACAGGGACGGTTAGGGCAGTTCTTC
cdr3_aa: CASSPPGQGRLGQFF

v_call: TRBV30
j_call: TRBJ1-1
d_call: -
clone_size: medium-sized
cdr3_nt: TGTGCCTGGAGTGTACCGGGAGCCACTGAAGCTTTCTTT
cdr3_aa: CAWSVPGATEAFF

v_call: TRBV27
j_call: TRBJ1-2
d_call: TRBD1
clone_size: -
cdr3_nt: TGTGCCAGCAGTCAGGGGGCGGATGGCTACACCTTC
cdr3_aa: CASSQGADGYTF

v_call: TRBV5-4
j_call: TRBJ2-7
d_call: -
clone_size: large
cdr3_nt: TGTGCCAGCAGCTTGGTGGGGACAATGGGCTACGAGCAGTACTTC
cdr3_aa: CASSLVGTMGYEQYF

v_call: TRBV20-1
j_call: TRBJ2-3
d_call: TRBD2
clone_size: medium-sized
cdr3_nt: TGCAGTGCCGGGTGGCTAGCGGGATCGCAGTATTTT
cdr3_aa: CSAGWLAGSQYF

v_call: TRBV4-3
j_call: TRBJ2-3
d_call: TRBD2
clone_size: medium-sized
cdr3_nt: TGCGCCAGCAGCCATTTAGCGGGGGTGGGCCCCACAGATACGCAGTATTTT
cdr3_aa: CASSHLAGVGPTDTQYF

v_call: TRBV14
j_call: TRBJ2-3
d_call: TRBD2
clone_size: few
cdr3_nt: TGTGCCAGCAGGCGGACTAGCGGGAGAACAGATACGCAGTATTTT
cdr3_aa: CASRRTSGRTDTQYF

v_call: TRBV7-9
j_call: TRBJ1-4
d_call: -
clone_size: medium-sized
cdr3_nt: TGTGCCAGCAGCTTAATCAGACAGAATGAAAAACTGTTTTTT
cdr3_aa: CASSLIRQNEKLFF

v_call: TRBV6-6
j_call: TRBJ2-2
d_call: -
clone_size: -
cdr3_nt: TGTGCCAGCAGTTCACCAGGGGCGGTCAGAGGGGAGCTGTTTTTT
cdr3_aa: CASSSPGAVRGELFF

v_call: TRBV5-1
j_call: TRBJ2-1
d_call: TRBD1
clone_size: -
cdr3_nt: TGCGCCAGCAGCATGGGACAGGGGGCCCTCAAGGAGCAGTTCTTC
cdr3_aa: CASSMGQGALKEQFF

v_call: TRBV19
j_call: TRBJ2-1
d_call: TRBD1
clone_size: -
cdr3_nt: TGTGCCAGTAGTGCGACAGGGCTGGGCAATGAGCAGTTCTTC
cdr3_aa: CASSATGLGNEQFF

v_call: TRBV7-3
j_call: TRBJ2-3
d_call: -
clone_size: few
cdr3_nt: TGTGCCAGCAGCTTATTTGCAGGGTCTGGCACAGATACGCAGTATTTT
cdr3_aa: CASSLFAGSGTDTQYF

v_call: TRBV19
j_call: TRBJ1-1
d_call: -
clone_size: large
cdr3_nt: TGTGCCAGTAGTATAACTCGAGCCTGGGACGGGACTGAAGCTTTCTTT
cdr3_aa: CASSITRAWDGTEAFF

v_call: TRBV21-1
j_call: TRBJ2-1
d_call: -
clone_size: -
cdr3_nt: TGTGCCAGCCGGGCGAGTCTGGACAGGGGGCCAAGCTCCTACAATGAGCAGTTCTTC
cdr3_aa: CASRASLDRGPSSYNEQFF

v_call: TRBV24-1
j_call: TRBJ2-1
d_call: TRBD1
clone_size: large
cdr3_nt: TGTGCCACCAGTGATCCAACAGGGGTCCGCTACAATGAGCAGTTCTTC
cdr3_aa: CATSDPTGVRYNEQFF

v_call: TRBV28
j_call: TRBJ1-2
d_call: -
clone_size: -
cdr3_nt: TGTGCCAGCAGTTTTAGGGGGGAATACTATGGCTACACCTTC
cdr3_aa: CASSFRGEYYGYTF

v_call: TRBV29-1
j_call: TRBJ2-2
d_call: -
clone_size: few
cdr3_nt: TGCAGCTTCCGTCGGGGGCGCGTCGGGGAGCTGTTTTTT
cdr3_aa: CSFRRGRVGELFF

v_call: TRBV5-4
j_call: TRBJ2-1
d_call: TRBD2
clone_size: -
cdr3_nt: TGTGCCAGCAGCTTGGCTAGCGGGAGAAGCGATGAGCAGTTCTTC
cdr3_aa: CASSLASGRSDEQFF

v_call: TRBV13
j_call: TRBJ1-6
d_call: -
clone_size: large
cdr3_nt: TGTGCCAGCAGCTTAGCAGCGGAGGCTCGGGGGAGCTCCTATAATTCACCCCTCCACTTT
cdr3_aa: CASSLAAEARGSSYNSPLHF

v_call: TRBV27
j_call: TRBJ2-1
d_call: TRBD2
clone_size: -
cdr3_nt: TGTGCCAGCAGTTTCCGGGAGGGAAGGTTCGATGAGCAGTTCTTC
cdr3_aa: CASSFREGRFDEQFF

v_call: TRBV19
j_call: TRBJ1-2
d_call: TRBD1
clone_size: -
cdr3_nt: TGTGCCAGTAGTATTCAGGGACAGAACTCTGGCTACACCTTC
cdr3_aa: CASSIQGQNSGYTF

v_call: TRBV19
j_call: TRBJ2-1
d_call: TRBD2
clone_size: large
cdr3_nt: TGTGCCAGTAGTCGACTAGCGGGCAATTACAATGAGCAGTTCTTC
cdr3_aa: CASSRLAGNYNEQFF

v_call: TRBV19
j_call: TRBJ2-1
d_call: TRBD1
clone_size: large
cdr3_nt: TGTGCCAGTAGTATAGAAAGACCGGGACAGGGGGGAAATGAGCAGTTCTTC
cdr3_aa: CASSIERPGQGGNEQFF

v_call: TRBV20-1
j_call: TRBJ1-4
d_call: -
clone_size: -
cdr3_nt: TGCAGTGCTAGAGATTTCCTCAAGGGGCGTCCTGCAACTAATGAAAAACTGTTTTTT
cdr3_aa: CSARDFLKGRPATNEKLFF

v_call: TRBV6-6
j_call: TRBJ2-3
d_call: -
clone_size: large
cdr3_nt: TGTGCCAGCAGTTGGGGGGTGACTTACCAAACCACAGATACGCAGTATTTT
cdr3_aa: CASSWGVTYQTTDTQYF

v_call: TRBV24-1
j_call: TRBJ2-6
d_call: -
clone_size: large
cdr3_nt: TGTGCCACCAGTGACCCCTCTGGGGCCAACGTCCTGACTTTC
cdr3_aa: CATSDPSGANVLTF

v_call: TRBV20-1
j_call: TRBJ1-5
d_call: -
clone_size: -
cdr3_nt: TGCAGCGCAGTTGGGGGTGTTGATCAGCCCCAGCATTTT
cdr3_aa: CSAVGGVDQPQHF

v_call: TRBV6-1
j_call: TRBJ1-2
d_call: -
clone_size: large
cdr3_nt: TGTGCCAGCAGCCCCTCGACCTTTAACTATGGCTACACCTTC
cdr3_aa: CASSPSTFNYGYTF

v_call: TRBV9
j_call: TRBJ1-4
d_call: -
clone_size: -
cdr3_nt: TGTGCCAGCAGCGTAGAACTTGAGTGGGGTGAAAAACTGTTTTTT
cdr3_aa: CASSVELEWGEKLFF

v_call: TRBV27
j_call: TRBJ2-2
d_call: TRBD2
clone_size: -
cdr3_nt: TGTGCCAGCAGTGTTTTGCCTGTGTCGATTAGCGGGGACCCCGGGGAGCTGTTTTTT
cdr3_aa: CASSVLPVSISGDPGELFF

v_call: TRBV19
j_call: TRBJ1-2
d_call: -
clone_size: -
cdr3_nt: TGTGCCAGTAGCCGCGACCAGAGGAACTATAACTACACCTTC
cdr3_aa: CASSRDQRNYNYTF

v_call: TRBV27
j_call: TRBJ2-7
d_call: -
clone_size: hyperexpanded
cdr3_nt: TGTGCCAGCAGCCCTTGGACAGACGGCGAGCAGTACTTC
cdr3_aa: CASSPWTDGEQYF

v_call: TRBV27
j_call: TRBJ2-5
d_call: TRBD1
clone_size: large
cdr3_nt: TGTGCCAGCAGTCACCGACAGGGTGAGACCCAGTACTTC
cdr3_aa: CASSHRQGETQYF

v_call: TRBV9
j_call: TRBJ2-2
d_call: -
clone_size: few
cdr3_nt: TGTGCCAGCAGCGTAGGGGAGAGGGCAGGCACCGGGGAGCTGTTTTTT
cdr3_aa: CASSVGERAGTGELFF

v_call: TRBV2
j_call: TRBJ2-2
d_call: -
clone_size: few
cdr3_nt: TGTGCCAGCCGGGCCGGGGAGCTGTTTTTT
cdr3_aa: CASRAGELFF

v_call: TRBV18
j_call: TRBJ2-1
d_call: -
clone_size: large
cdr3_nt: TGTGCCAGCTCACCACCCGGGATCGGTTTCAATGAGCAGTTCTTC
cdr3_aa: CASSPPGIGFNEQFF

v_call: TRBV4-1
j_call: TRBJ2-3
d_call: TRBD1
clone_size: -
cdr3_nt: TGCGCCAGCAGCCAGGAACAACAGGGGGGAGATACGCAGTATTTT
cdr3_aa: CASSQEQQGGDTQYF

v_call: TRBV6-2/TRBV6-3
j_call: TRBJ1-5
d_call: -
clone_size: large
cdr3_nt: TGTGCCAGCAACCATGCCGCGGGGAGAGGGCAGCCCCAGCATTTT
cdr3_aa: CASNHAAGRGQPQHF

v_call: TRBV27
j_call: TRBJ2-2
d_call: -
clone_size: -
cdr3_nt: TGTGCCAGCAGTTTTTCGGGGGCGGTCGGGGAGCTGTTTTTT
cdr3_aa: CASSFSGAVGELFF

v_call: TRBV28
j_call: TRBJ1-5
d_call: -
clone_size: -
cdr3_nt: TGTGCCAGCGTTTCTAGGGGACACCGAAATCAGCCCCAGCATTTT
cdr3_aa: CASVSRGHRNQPQHF

v_call: TRBV27
j_call: TRBJ2-5
d_call: TRBD2
clone_size: -
cdr3_nt: TGTGCCAGCAGTCACCGGGAGGGTGAGACCCAGTACTTC
cdr3_aa: CASSHREGETQYF

v_call: TRBV27
j_call: TRBJ1-6
d_call: -
clone_size: -
cdr3_nt: TGTGCCAGCAGTTTCGTCACCCGGGATTCACCCCTCCACTTT
cdr3_aa: CASSFVTRDSPLHF

v_call: TRBV15
j_call: TRBJ1-5
d_call: TRBD1
clone_size: hyperexpanded
cdr3_nt: TGTGCCACCAGCAGAGATAGACAGGGGGCATTTCAGCCCCAGCATTTT
cdr3_aa: CATSRDRQGAFQPQHF

v_call: TRBV6-4
j_call: TRBJ2-1
d_call: TRBD2
clone_size: large
cdr3_nt: TGTGCCAGCAGTGACGGTAGCGGGGGGGCAGCGGTGGATGAGCAGTTCTTC
cdr3_aa: CASSDGSGGAAVDEQFF

v_call: TRBV6-5
j_call: TRBJ1-6
d_call: -
clone_size: large
cdr3_nt: TGTGCCAGCCTTGGGGGTCGTTCACCCCTCCACTTT
cdr3_aa: CASLGGRSPLHF

v_call: TRBV5-6
j_call: TRBJ2-7
d_call: TRBD1
clone_size: once
cdr3_nt: TGTGCCAGCACCTTACCGGGACAGCAAAAAGAGCAGTACTTC
cdr3_aa: CASTLPGQQKEQYF

v_call: TRBV18
j_call: TRBJ2-3
d_call: -
clone_size: large
cdr3_nt: TGTGCCAGCTCACCCGACAGGAGAGATACGCAGTATTTT
cdr3_aa: CASSPDRRDTQYF

v_call: TRBV29-1
j_call: TRBJ1-2
d_call: -
clone_size: -
cdr3_nt: TGCAGCGTTGCGTACCGAGGAGTTGGCTACACCTTC
cdr3_aa: CSVAYRGVGYTF

v_call: TRBV24-1
j_call: TRBJ2-2
d_call: TRBD2
clone_size: large
cdr3_nt: TGTGCCACCAGTGATTTGCCTGTGTCGATTAGCGGGGACCCCGGGGAGCTGTTTTTT
cdr3_aa: CATSDLPVSISGDPGELFF

v_call: TRBV20-1
j_call: TRBJ1-4
d_call: -
clone_size: medium-sized
cdr3_nt: TGCAGTGCTAGAGATCTAGGGGAAATAGAAAAACTGTTTTTT
cdr3_aa: CSARDLGEIEKLFF

v_call: TRBV5-1
j_call: TRBJ2-5
d_call: TRBD2
clone_size: medium-sized
cdr3_nt: TGCGCCAGCAGCTTGGCGCTAGCGGGAGTTCAAGAGACCCAGTACTTC
cdr3_aa: CASSLALAGVQETQYF

v_call: TRBV2
j_call: TRBJ1-5
d_call: -
clone_size: -
cdr3_nt: TGTGCCAGCAGTTCAGGGTTGGCAAATAATCAGCCCCAGCATTTT
cdr3_aa: CASSSGLANNQPQHF

v_call: TRBV30
j_call: TRBJ2-6
d_call: -
clone_size: large
cdr3_nt: TGTGCCTGGAGTGTTGCCGGGGCCAACGTCCTGACTTTC
cdr3_aa: CAWSVAGANVLTF